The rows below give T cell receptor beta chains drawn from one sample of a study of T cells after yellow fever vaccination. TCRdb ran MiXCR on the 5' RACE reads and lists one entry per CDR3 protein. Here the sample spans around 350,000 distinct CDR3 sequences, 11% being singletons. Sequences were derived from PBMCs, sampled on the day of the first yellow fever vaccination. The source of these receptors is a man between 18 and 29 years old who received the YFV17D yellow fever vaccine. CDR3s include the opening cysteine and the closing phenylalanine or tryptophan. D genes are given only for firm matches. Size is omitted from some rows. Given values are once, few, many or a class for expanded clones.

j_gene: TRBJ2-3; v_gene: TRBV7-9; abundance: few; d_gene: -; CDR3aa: CASSTGPGDTQYF; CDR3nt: TGTGCCAGCAGCACGGGGCCAGGAGATACGCAGTATTTT
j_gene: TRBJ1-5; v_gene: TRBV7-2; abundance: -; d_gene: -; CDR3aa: CASSLYWQGIQPQHF; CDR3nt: TGTGCCAGCAGCTTATACTGGCAGGGGATTCAGCCCCAGCATTTT
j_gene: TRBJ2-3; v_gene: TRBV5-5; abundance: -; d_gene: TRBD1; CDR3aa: CASSLDTTGADTQYF; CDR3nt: TGTGCCAGCAGCTTGGACACAACAGGGGCAGATACGCAGTATTTT
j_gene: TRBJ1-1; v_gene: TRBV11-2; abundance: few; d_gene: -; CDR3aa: CASSFQTLRQAGNTEAFF; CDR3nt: TGTGCCAGCAGCTTCCAAACCCTACGACAGGCGGGGAACACTGAAGCTTTCTTT
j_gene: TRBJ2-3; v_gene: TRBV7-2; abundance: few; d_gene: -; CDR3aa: CASSFLREDTQYF; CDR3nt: TGTGCCAGCAGCTTTTTACGGGAAGATACGCAGTATTTT
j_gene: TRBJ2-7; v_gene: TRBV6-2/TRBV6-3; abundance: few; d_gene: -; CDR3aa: CASSYDSSRFLYEQYF; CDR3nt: TGTGCCAGCAGTTACGATTCGTCGAGGTTTCTCTACGAGCAGTACTTC
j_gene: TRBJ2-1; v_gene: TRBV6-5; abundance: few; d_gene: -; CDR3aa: CASSRGRGYNEQFF; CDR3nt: TGTGCCAGCTCCAGGGGACGCGGGTACAATGAGCAGTTCTTC
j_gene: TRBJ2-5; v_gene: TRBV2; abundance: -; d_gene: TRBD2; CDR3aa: CASRPSGGAGEETQYF; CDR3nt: TGTGCCAGCAGGCCTAGCGGGGGGGCCGGAGAAGAGACCCAGTACTTC
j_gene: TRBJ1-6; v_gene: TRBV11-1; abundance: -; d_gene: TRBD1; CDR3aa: CASTSGTGPSSYNSPLHF; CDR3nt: TGTGCCAGCACCTCCGGGACAGGGCCTAGCTCCTATAATTCACCCCTCCACTTT
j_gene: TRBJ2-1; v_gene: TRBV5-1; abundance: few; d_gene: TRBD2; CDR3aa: CASRSGTSGRNEQFF; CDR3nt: TGCGCCAGCAGATCCGGGACTAGCGGCCGGAATGAGCAGTTCTTC
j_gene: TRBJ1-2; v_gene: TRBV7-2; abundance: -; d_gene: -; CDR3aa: CASSVDRPGGFYGYTF; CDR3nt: TGTGCCAGCAGCGTCGACAGGCCCGGAGGTTTTTATGGCTACACCTTC
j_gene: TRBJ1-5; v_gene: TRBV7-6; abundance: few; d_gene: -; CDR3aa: CASSLASGTNQPQHF; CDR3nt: TGTGCCAGCAGCTTAGCCTCGGGTACCAATCAGCCCCAGCATTTT
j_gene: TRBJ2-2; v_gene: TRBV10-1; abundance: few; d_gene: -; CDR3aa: CASRPDSGELFF; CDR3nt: TGCGCCAGCAGACCCGACAGCGGGGAGCTGTTTTTT
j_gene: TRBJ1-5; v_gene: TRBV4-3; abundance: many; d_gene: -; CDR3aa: CASSQGFGGRGNQPQHF; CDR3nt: TGCGCCAGCAGCCAAGGGTTCGGGGGCCGGGGCAATCAGCCCCAGCATTTT
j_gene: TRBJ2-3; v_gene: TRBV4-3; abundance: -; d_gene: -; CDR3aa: CASSPDRRTDTQYF; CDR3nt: TGCGCCAGCAGCCCAGATAGACGGACAGATACGCAGTATTTT
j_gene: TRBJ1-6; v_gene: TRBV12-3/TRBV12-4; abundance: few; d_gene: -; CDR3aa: CASRPNNSPLHF; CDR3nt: TGTGCCAGCAGACCGAATAATTCACCCCTCCACTTT
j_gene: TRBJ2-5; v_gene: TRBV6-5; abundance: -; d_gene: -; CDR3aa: CASSFFSGRETQYF; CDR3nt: TGTGCCAGCAGTTTCTTCTCGGGGCGGGAGACCCAGTACTTC
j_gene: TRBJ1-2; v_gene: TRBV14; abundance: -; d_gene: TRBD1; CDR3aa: CASSPRTGNGYTF; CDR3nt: TGTGCCAGCAGCCCTCGGACAGGGAATGGCTACACCTTC
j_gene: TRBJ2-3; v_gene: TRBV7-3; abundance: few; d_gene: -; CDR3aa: CASSLQGVAGGTDTQYF; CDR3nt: TGTGCCAGCAGCCTACAGGGGGTAGCGGGCGGCACAGATACGCAGTATTTT
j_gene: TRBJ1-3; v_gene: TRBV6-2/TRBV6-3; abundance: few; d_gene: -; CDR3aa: CASGIQGNSGNTIYF; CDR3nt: TGTGCCAGCGGGATACAAGGGAACTCTGGAAACACCATATATTTT